This TCR beta chain was identified during a study of T cell repertoires in cytomegalovirus infection. Across the whole study: In the study, CMV epitopes included recently identified HLA-C-restricted and well-studied HLA-B-restricted ones. From public TCR beta signatures came an indication of both CMV infection and matching HLA type. Study findings and constraints: Across the ex vivo response, the dominant clonotypes were HLA-C-restricted CMV-specific TCR beta clonotypes.

About this clonotype: The antigen is not known.

The CDR3 consists of 18 residues. With V trimmed by 7 bases and J by 5 bases, 17 bases remained unmatched. One entry per CDR3 protein, called by TCRdb with MiXCR from the reads. The repertoire holds 340,000 or so distinct CDR3 sequences, with roughly 25% as singletons. This clonotype was sampled from a human donor in good health (CMV status not recorded). Some clones in this sample may be carry-over from other donors' samples. V is TRBV12-3 or TRBV12-4 and J is TRBJ2-3; 11 bases are a match to TRBD2. The input for sequencing was cultured PBMCs, taken from culture after CMV antigen stimulation. CDR3 amino acids: CASTLVLAGVRWGDTQYF. CDR3 coding DNA: TGTGCCAGCACTCTAGTACTAGCGGGAGTTCGGTGGGGAGATACGCAGTATTTT.